One and the same sample provided the 32 T cell receptor beta chains below, sequenced in a study of T-cell reconstitution after alpha-beta-depleted transplantation in children. Unique molecular identifiers were incorporated during preparation of the TCRbeta library. TCRdb redid the calling of the PCR reads with MiXCR, one entry per CDR3 protein. The sample lists roughly 500,000 distinct CDR3 sequences; about 11% were seen once. The material sequenced was PBMCs, taken before TCRalphabeta/CD19-depleted stem cell transplant. Source of these receptors: a child under 10 years old with inherited bone marrow failure, due to receive a stem cell transplant.

This clonotype was seen many times. The chain's CDR3 is CASSLLVGLLLQTGELFF. As DNA, the CDR3 is TGTGCCAGCAGCCTCCTAGTCGGACTCCTACTGCAAACCGGGGAGCTGTTTTTT. V gene TRBV3-1 combines with J gene TRBJ2-2; perhaps TRBD2 as D (5 bases). The CDR3 runs 18 residues. Germline CDR1 is LGHDT and CDR2 is YNNKEL (reference sequence). V was clipped by 4 bases and J by 5 bases, with 23 bases between them.

A single count supports this clonotype. The V call is TRBV7-2, the J call TRBJ2-3; the D gene is possibly TRBD2 (5 bases). Germline V gene sequence: CDR1 SGHTA, CDR2 FQGNSA. This CDR3 comprises 14 residues. V lost 2 bases to trimming and J lost 5 bases, with 11 bases between them. The CDR3 sequence is CASSLSASLDTQYF. In DNA form, the CDR3 reads TGTGCCAGCAGCTTATCGGCTAGCTTAGATACGCAGTATTTT.

This clonotype was observed many times. The gene calls are TRBV4-1 and TRBJ2-7, with D tentatively TRBD1 (5 bases). This CDR3 spans 13 amino acids. V lost 3 bases and J 2 bases, leaving 8 bases between the germline ends. Germline loops: CDR1 MGHRA, CDR2 YSYEKL. The CDR3 loop reads CASSHRETYEQYF. CDR3 DNA: TGCGCCAGCAGCCACAGGGAAACCTACGAGCAGTACTTC.

The chain carries TRBV30 and TRBJ2-1; TRBD2 matches 9 bases. Trimming removed 5 bases from V and 16 bases from J; junction bases left unmatched: 12. CDR3 length equals 12 residues. Germline CDR1 and CDR2: GTSNPN and SVGIG (reference sequence). The DNA of the CDR3 is TGTGCCTGGGGACCTTCAGCGGGAGGTCGTTTCTTC. Protein product: CAWGPSAGGRFF.

The chain employs TRBV29-1 and TRBJ1-2, with unresolved D. The CDR3 runs 13 residues. Germline assignment: CDR1 SQVTM and CDR2 ANQGSEA. V gave up 2 bases and J gave up 7 bases, with 14 bases separating them. This CDR3 is CSVERPPPLGYTF. The CDR3 DNA follows: TGCAGCGTTGAAAGACCTCCCCCACTTGGCTACACCTTC.

This clonotype was detected a few times. The V call is TRBV20-1, the J call TRBJ2-1; 10 nucleotides match TRBD2. This CDR3 comprises 23 residues. The trim removed 0 bases at V and 3 bases at J, leaving 26 bases unmatched. The V gene's germline CDR1 is DFQATT and CDR2 SNEGSKA (reference sequence). The CDR3 protein is CSARETSGSDGTSAEVDYNEQFF. DNA of the CDR3: TGCAGTGCTAGAGAGACATCAGGGTCGGACGGGACTAGCGCCGAGGTGGACTACAATGAGCAGTTCTTC.

This clonotype was seen many times. The rearrangement uses TRBV7-2 and TRBJ2-1; 11 nucleotides align to TRBD1. The CDR3 extends over 16 amino acids. The ends lost 1 base at V and 7 bases at J; junction bases unmatched: 6. The V gene's germline CDR1 is SGHTA and CDR2 FQGNSA. CDR3 nucleotides: TGTGCCAGCAGCTTAGAAGCTTGGGACAGGGGGAATGAGCAGTTCTTC. Encoded protein: CASSLEAWDRGNEQFF.

In the case of this clonotype: Possible read error: a much larger clone is one base away. The rearrangement links TRBV6-1 to TRBJ2-4; either TRBD1 or TRBD2 may fit D (6 bases each). CDR1 and CDR2 (germline): MNHNS, SASEGT. The CDR3 consists of 15 residues. Trimming took off 6 bases at V and 3 bases at J, with 15 bases between the two ends. The CDR3 coding sequence is TGTGCCAGCAGCGCGACACAGGGACTCAAAAACATTCAGTACTTC. Protein product: CASSATQGLKNIQYF.

This clonotype was seen ten or more times. One end of the junction is discordant with germline, which a read error may explain. This chain joins TRBV6-5 and TRBJ1-4; 7 bases line up with TRBD1. This CDR3 spans 17 amino acids. Germline values: CDR1 MNHEY, CDR2 SVGAGI. Written as DNA, the CDR3 is TGTGCCAGCAGTCACTCGACAGGGCCTCCAACTAATGAAAAACTGTTTTTT. Encoded protein: CASSHSTGPPTNEKLFF.

The genes are TRBV4-1 and TRBJ2-5; D is possibly TRBD2 (6 bases). CDR1 is MGHRA, CDR2 YSYEKL, per germline. V lost 4 bases to trimming and J lost 3 bases, with 12 bases between them. The CDR3 is 14 residues long. The CDR3 sequence: CASSPLASEETQYF. CDR3 in DNA: TGCGCCAGCAGCCCTCTAGCGTCAGAAGAGACCCAGTACTTC.

This clonotype occurred many times. The rearrangement uses TRBV7-7 and TRBJ2-5; D unclear. The CDR3 is 15 amino acids. V lost 5 bases and J lost 1, with 14 bases in between. Germline CDR1 and CDR2: SSHAT and FNYEAQ (reference sequence). The DNA for the CDR3 is TGTGCCAGCAGCCCCGAAGTGGGGTCCCAAGAGACCCAGTACTTC. It yields the protein CASSPEVGSQETQYF.

This clonotype has more than one count but fewer than ten. The V and J genes are TRBV7-9 and TRBJ2-1, with D possibly TRBD2 on 5 matching bases. The CDR3 extends over 15 amino acids. Trimming took off 3 bases at V and 2 bases at J, with 11 bases between the two ends. Germline CDR1 reads SEHNR; CDR2 reads FQNEAQ (reference sequence). For the CDR3, the DNA is TGTGCCAGCAGCTTTGGGCGGGCGGCCTACAATGAGCAGTTCTTC. Its translation is CASSFGRAAYNEQFF.

This clonotype came up many times. The chain has TRBV20-1 and TRBJ1-1; D is unresolved. The CDR3 runs to 11 residues. Trimming removed 3 bases at V and 2 bases at J, with 4 bases between. The germline V gene has CDR1 DFQATT and CDR2 SNEGSKA (reference sequence). CDR3 nucleotide sequence: TGCAGTGCTAGGCGAAACACTGAAGCTTTCTTT. Translating it yields CSARRNTEAFF.

This clonotype was seen ten or more times. The chain recombines TRBV4-3 with TRBJ1-3; D perhaps matches TRBD1 (5 bases). The V gene lost 2 bases and the J gene lost 0 bases, with 11 bases spanning the gap. Germline assignment: CDR1 LGHNA and CDR2 YSLEER. The CDR3 runs 16 residues. CDR3 amino acids: CASSQQGVSSGNTIYF. The CDR3 nucleotides are TGCGCCAGCAGCCAACAGGGAGTTAGCTCTGGAAACACCATATATTTT.

This clonotype was recorded many times. The V and J genes are TRBV15 and TRBJ1-5; D perhaps matches TRBD1 (5 bases). CDR1 is LNHNV and CDR2 is YYDKDF in the germline V gene (reference sequence). Trimming shortened V by 0 bases and J by 7 bases, and 10 bases separated the two germline ends. The CDR3 extends over 14 amino acids. CDR3 in amino acids: CATSRDRGIQPQHF. CDR3 DNA sequence: TGTGCCACCAGCAGAGATAGGGGAATCCAGCCCCAGCATTTT.

This clonotype was recorded a few times. V usage is TRBV30 and J usage is TRBJ1-2; no reliable D call. Between the trimmed V and J ends, which lost 0 bases and 5 bases, there was a span of 10 bases. CDR1 and CDR2 (germline): GTSNPN, SVGIG (reference sequence). The length of the CDR3 is 13 residues. The CDR3 DNA reads as TGTGCCTGGAGTGTACCCAGCCAATATGGCTACACCTTC. This translates into CAWSVPSQYGYTF.

This clonotype was picked up many times. V usage is TRBV4-3 and J usage is TRBJ2-1; 7 bases are shared with TRBD2. V lost 1 base and J lost 3; bases outside the gene matches: 3. Germline assignment: CDR1 LGHNA and CDR2 YSLEER. This CDR3 has 15 residues. CDR3 coding DNA: TGCGCCAGCAGCCAAGTACCTAGCGGCTACAATGAGCAGTTCTTC. It encodes CASSQVPSGYNEQFF.

In DNA, the CDR3 is TGCGCCAGCAGCCCCAAGGGACGCGGGGGCGATGAGCAGTTCTTC. This sequence encodes CASSPKGRGGDEQFF. This chain joins TRBV4-1 and TRBJ2-1, with D tentatively TRBD2 (7 bases). Trimming cost V 4 bases and J 8 bases, with 18 bases left between them. The V gene's germline CDR1 is MGHRA and CDR2 YSYEKL. CDR3 length: 15 residues.

This clonotype was seen a few times. The gene calls are TRBV6-2 or TRBV6-3 and TRBJ1-5; D not resolved. CDR1 and CDR2 from the germline V gene are MNHEY and SVGEGT. CDR3 length: 14 amino acids. V lost 4 bases, J lost 7 bases, and 14 bases lay in between. The CDR3 loop reads CASSSRLGGQPQHF. CDR3 coding DNA: TGTGCCAGCAGTTCCAGACTTGGAGGGCAGCCCCAGCATTTT.

This clonotype appeared many times. The rearrangement links TRBV20-1 to TRBJ2-7, with 8 positions matching TRBD2. The V and J ends lost 6 bases and 2 bases, in that order; junction bases with no gene match: 15. The germline CDR1 and CDR2 sequences are DFQATT and SNEGSKA (reference sequence). The CDR3 is 16 amino acids. The CDR3 sequence is CSASLAGSDVAYEQYF. CDR3 in DNA: TGCAGTGCCAGTCTAGCGGGTTCTGATGTGGCCTACGAGCAGTACTTC.

This clonotype was counted ten times or more. The V call is TRBV7-9, the J call TRBJ1-3, with D unclear. V was trimmed by 11 bases and J by 0 bases, leaving 8 bases between them. This CDR3 region has 12 residues. Germline-derived CDR1 and CDR2 are SEHNR and FQNEAQ (reference sequence). DNA for the CDR3: TGTGCCCCTCAGCTCTCTGGAAACACCATATATTTT. Amino acids: CAPQLSGNTIYF.

At least ten counts were recorded for this clonotype. CDR3 nucleotides: TGTGCCTCCGGCCTTATCGGGGAGCTGTTTTTT. It encodes CASGLIGELFF. This chain uses TRBV10-3 with TRBJ2-2; no clear D. CDR3 length: 11 residues. The germline gives CDR1 ENHRY, CDR2 SYGVKD. V was trimmed by 11 bases and J by 7 bases, leaving 11 bases between them.

There are many counts of this clonotype. The V and J genes are TRBV3-1 and TRBJ2-2, with D possibly TRBD1 on 6 matching bases. Germline V CDR1 and CDR2: LGHDT, YNNKEL (reference sequence). The ends were cut back, 4 bases at V and 3 bases at J, with 12 bases in the middle. This CDR3 has 15 amino acids. The CDR3 bases are TGTGCCAGCAGCCTCGGGGCAGGGGACACCGGGGAGCTGTTTTTT. This gives the protein CASSLGAGDTGELFF.

The sample holds a few counts of this clonotype. This sequence joins TRBV2 and TRBJ2-1, with D perhaps being TRBD1 or TRBD2 (7 bases each). Per the germline V gene, CDR1 is SNHLY and CDR2 is FYNNEI. This CDR3 contains 18 residues. Trimming removed 8 bases from V and 4 bases from J, with 27 bases in between. The CDR3 reads CASGRPQGGPEGYNEQFF. As DNA, the CDR3 is TGTGCCAGCGGAAGACCCCAGGGGGGGCCGGAGGGGTACAATGAGCAGTTCTTC.

This clonotype has at least ten counts. In DNA, the CDR3 is TGTGCCAGCAGCGCCGGGACAGGTTTTTTCGGGCAGTACTTC. Protein sequence: CASSAGTGFFGQYF. The chain recombines TRBV2 with TRBJ2-7; 8 bases map to TRBD1. With V trimmed by 6 bases and J by 9 bases, 13 bases remained unmatched. The CDR3 has 14 residues. Germline V gives CDR1 SNHLY, CDR2 FYNNEI.

This clonotype occurred many times. The chain recombines TRBV29-1 with TRBJ1-2; 7 bases fit TRBD1. From germline, CDR1 is SQVTM and CDR2 ANQGSEA. Losses at the gene ends were 6 bases for V and 2 bases for J; bases not matched to a gene: 9. The CDR3 runs to 14 residues. For the CDR3, the DNA is TGCAGCGTGGTGACAGGGCCTATCAACTATGGCTACACCTTC. The encoded protein is CSVVTGPINYGYTF. Together with reference TRBV29-1 and TRBJ1-2, the CDR3 gives the full variable domain: SAVISQKPSRDICQRGTSLTIQCQVDSQVTMMFWYRQQPGQSLTLIATANQGSEATYESGFVIDKFPISRPNLTFSTLTVSNMSPEDSSIYLCSVVTGPINYGYTFGSGTRLTVV.

This clonotype appeared many times. This sequence joins TRBV30 and TRBJ2-7; TRBD2 might be the D (6 bases). Germline loops: CDR1 GTSNPN, CDR2 SVGIG (reference sequence). Trimming cost V 8 bases and J 1 base, with 15 bases left between them. The CDR3 is 13 amino acids. The CDR3 DNA reads as TGTGCCAGTGCTCGGGACTTTTCCTACGAGCAGTACTTC. It codes for CASARDFSYEQYF.

The sample holds many counts of this clonotype. This chain uses TRBV2 with TRBJ1-6; TRBD1 agrees at 7 bases. This CDR3 comprises 16 residues. V lost 3 bases, J lost 6 bases, and 8 bases stayed unmatched. CDR1 is SNHLY, CDR2 FYNNEI, per germline. The CDR3 sequence: CASSEGMAGGNSPLHF. The DNA for the CDR3 is TGTGCCAGCAGTGAGGGGATGGCAGGGGGTAATTCACCCCTCCACTTT.

The rearrangement uses TRBV10-3 and TRBJ2-2; TRBD1 agrees at 11 bases. The CDR3 sequence is 16 residues long. Unmatched junction bases numbered 3, after V lost 4 bases and J lost 2 bases. The germline gives CDR1 ENHRY, CDR2 SYGVKD. CDR3 DNA: TGTGCCATCAGTGGGGACAGGGGGTCCAACACCGGGGAGCTGTTTTTT. Its translation: CAISGDRGSNTGELFF.

This clonotype appeared a few times. The chain links TRBV7-9 to TRBJ1-1, with 12 bases lining up with TRBD1. The CDR3 runs to 16 residues. CDR1 and CDR2 (germline): SEHNR, FQNEAQ (reference sequence). The junction had 5 bases not matched to a gene; V was cut back by 1 base and J by 5 bases. DNA for the CDR3: TGTGCCAGCAGCTTAGGGGGGACAGGGGGCCGTACTGAAGCTTTCTTT. Translation gives CASSLGGTGGRTEAFF.

Ten or more counts support this clonotype. V gene TRBV5-4 combines with J gene TRBJ2-3; D possibly uses TRBD1 or TRBD2 (5 bases each). The V gene lost 5 bases and the J gene lost 6 bases, with 16 bases spanning the gap. The CDR3 loop spans 14 amino acids. Germline CDR1 SGHNT, CDR2 YYREEE (reference sequence). CDR3 residues: CASSFGDRPDTQYF. CDR3 bases: TGTGCCAGCAGTTTCGGGGACCGGCCCGATACGCAGTATTTT. Together with reference TRBV5-4 and TRBJ2-3, the CDR3 gives the full variable domain: ETGVTQSPTHLIKTRGQQVTLRCSSQSGHNTVSWYQQALGQGPQFIFQYYREEENGRGNFPPRFSGLQFPNYSSELNVNALELDDSALYLCASSFGDRPDTQYFGPGTRLTVL.

This clonotype came up many times. This chain uses TRBV5-1 with TRBJ2-2; possibly TRBD2 for D (7 bases). CDR1 is SGHRS and CDR2 is YFSETQ in the germline V gene. The CDR3 contains 16 residues. V dropped 4 bases and J dropped 5 bases, with 18 bases sitting between them. DNA of the CDR3: TGCGCCAGCAGCCCCGCCCCGGGGGGCCGGACCGGGGAGCTGTTTTTT. This codes for CASSPAPGGRTGELFF.